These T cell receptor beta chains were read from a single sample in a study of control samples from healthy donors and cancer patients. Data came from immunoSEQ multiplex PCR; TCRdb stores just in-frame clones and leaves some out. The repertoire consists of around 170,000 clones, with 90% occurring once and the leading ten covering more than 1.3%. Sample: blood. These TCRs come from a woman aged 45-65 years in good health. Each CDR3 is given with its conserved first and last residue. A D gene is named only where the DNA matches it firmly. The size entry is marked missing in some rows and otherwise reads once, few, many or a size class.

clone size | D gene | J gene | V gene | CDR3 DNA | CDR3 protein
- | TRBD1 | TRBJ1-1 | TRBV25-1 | TGTGCCAGCAGCATACCAGGGGGAAGTACTGAAGCTTTCTTT | CASSIPGGSTEAFF
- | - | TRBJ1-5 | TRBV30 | TGTGCCTGGAGTTTTATGGGCAATCAGCCCCAGCATTTT | CAWSFMGNQPQHF
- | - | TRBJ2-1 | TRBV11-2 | TGTGCCAGCAGCCATAACGCAGCCGCCGGGACACCGAAGTATAATGAGCAGTTCTTC | CASSHNAAAGTPKYNEQFF
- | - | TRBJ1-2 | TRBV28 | TGTGCCAGCAGTTTACCGTTGTTTCGAGGCTACACCTTC | CASSLPLFRGYTF
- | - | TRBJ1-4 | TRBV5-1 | TGCGCCAGCAGCTTTGGACAGCCGGGGGAAAAACTGTTTTTT | CASSFGQPGEKLFF
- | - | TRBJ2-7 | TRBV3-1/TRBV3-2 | TGTGCCAGCAGCCAACTCGGGGCAGAGCAGTACTTC | CASSQLGAEQYF
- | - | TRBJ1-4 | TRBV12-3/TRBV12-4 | TGTGCCAGCAGCAAAGACGTCCAGGGCGAACTGTTTTTT | CASSKDVQGELFF
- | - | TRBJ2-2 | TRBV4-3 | TGCGCCAGCAGCGGGGGCGCGTACACCGGGGAGCTGTTTTTT | CASSGGAYTGELFF
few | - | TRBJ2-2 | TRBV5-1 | TGCGCCAGCAGCTCGAGGGCCACATGGGACACCGGGGAGCTGTTTTTT | CASSSRATWDTGELFF
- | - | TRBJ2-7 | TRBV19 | TGTGCCAGTAGTAGTACTATCAACTCCTACGAGCAGTACTTC | CASSSTINSYEQYF
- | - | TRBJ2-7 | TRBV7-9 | TGTGCCAGCAGCTTTGGCAGGGGGAGGGAGCAGTACTTC | CASSFGRGREQYF
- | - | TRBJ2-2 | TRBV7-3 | TGTGCCAGCAGCCGACTCGGGACATCGAACACCGGGGAGCTGTTTTTT | CASSRLGTSNTGELFF
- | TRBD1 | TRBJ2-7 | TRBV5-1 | TGCGCCAGCAGCTTGCGTCCGGGACAGGGGGGGCTCCAGCAGTACTTC | CASSLRPGQGGLQQYF
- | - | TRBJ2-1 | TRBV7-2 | TGTGCCAGCAGCCCCGCGTGGGCCGTAAATGAGCAGTTCTTC | CASSPAWAVNEQFF
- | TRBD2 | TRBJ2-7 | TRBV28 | TGTGCCTGCGGGAGGTCCTACGAGCAGTACTTC | CACGRSYEQYF
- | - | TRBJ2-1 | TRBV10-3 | TGTGCCATCTTTGCGACAGATGGGAATGAGCAGTTCTTC | CAIFATDGNEQFF
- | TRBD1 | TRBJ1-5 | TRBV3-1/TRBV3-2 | TGTGCCAGCAGCCAGGACAGGGTTCCTCAGCCCCAGCATTTT | CASSQDRVPQPQHF
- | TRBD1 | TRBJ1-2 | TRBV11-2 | TGTGCCAGCAGCTTCGGACAGGAAGGCTACACCTTC | CASSFGQEGYTF
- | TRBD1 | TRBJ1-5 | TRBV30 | TGTGCCTGGACCTCTACAGGGGTTCGTCAGCCCCAGCATTTT | CAWTSTGVRQPQHF
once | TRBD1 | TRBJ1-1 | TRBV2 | TGTACCAGCAGGGGACAGGGAAACACTGAAGCTTTCTTT | CTSRGQGNTEAFF
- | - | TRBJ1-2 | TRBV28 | TGTGCCAGCAGGTTGGCCGGACAGAACTATGGCTACACCTTC | CASRLAGQNYGYTF
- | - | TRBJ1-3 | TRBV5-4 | TGTGCCAGCAGCTCCTATGAGGACGGTGGAAACACCATATATTTT | CASSSYEDGGNTIYF
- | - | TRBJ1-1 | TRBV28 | TGTGCCAGCAGGCAGGAGGGGTACACTGAAGCTTTCTTT | CASRQEGYTEAFF
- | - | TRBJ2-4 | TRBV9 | TGTGCCAGCAGCCGAGAGGGGGGTTGGGGCCCCCAAAACATTCAGTACTTC | CASSREGGWGPQNIQYF
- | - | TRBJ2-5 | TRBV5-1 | TGCGCCAGCAGCTTGGTAGGGTCTGCGGCCCAGTACTTC | CASSLVGSAAQYF
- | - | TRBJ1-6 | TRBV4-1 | TGCGCCAGCAGCCAAGATTCGAAGTTCTCACCCCTCCACTTT | CASSQDSKFSPLHF
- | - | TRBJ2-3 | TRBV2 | TGTGCCAGCACGTTAGGGGGCACAGATACGCAGTATTTT | CASTLGGTDTQYF
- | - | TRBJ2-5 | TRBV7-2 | TGTGCCAGCAGTTCAGACAGATACCAAGAGACCCAGTACTTC | CASSSDRYQETQYF
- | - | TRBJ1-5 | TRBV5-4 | TGTGCCAGCAGCTCCGGTGACGGGCGCAATCAGCCCCAGCATTTT | CASSSGDGRNQPQHF
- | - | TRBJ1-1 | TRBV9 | TGTGCCAGCAGCGAGGGAGTCGTTATGAACACTGAAGCTTTCTTT | CASSEGVVMNTEAFF
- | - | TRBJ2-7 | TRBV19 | TGTGCCAGTAGTACTTGGGCTACCTACGAGCAGTACTTC | CASSTWATYEQYF
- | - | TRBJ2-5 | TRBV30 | TGTGCGATGGGACCGAAAATTAAAGAGACCCAGTACTTC | CAMGPKIKETQYF
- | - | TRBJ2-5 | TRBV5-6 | TGTGCCAGCAGCTTGGAGGTTAGGAGGGGGGCGGATGAGACCCAGTACTTC | CASSLEVRRGADETQYF
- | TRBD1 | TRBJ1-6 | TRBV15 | TGTGCCACCAGCAGCGACAGGGGAAATTCACCCCTCCACTTT | CATSSDRGNSPLHF
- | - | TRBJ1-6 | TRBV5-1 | TGCGCCAGCAGCTTGGGGGAGGCAGGTGGTAATTCACCCCTCCACTTT | CASSLGEAGGNSPLHF
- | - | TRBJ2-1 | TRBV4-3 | TGCGCCAGCAGCCAGTTACAAGGGAATGAGCAGTTCTTC | CASSQLQGNEQFF
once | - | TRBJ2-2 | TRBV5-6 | TGTGCCAGCAGCTTGGGGGGCACCGGGGAGCTGTTTTTT | CASSLGGTGELFF
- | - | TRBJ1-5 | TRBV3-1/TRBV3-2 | TGTGCCAGCAGCCAACAAGGGTTGTATCAGCCCCAGCATTTT | CASSQQGLYQPQHF
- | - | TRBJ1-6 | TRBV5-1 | TGCGCCAGCAGCTCCAGGGTCCTTAATTCACCCCTCCACTTT | CASSSRVLNSPLHF
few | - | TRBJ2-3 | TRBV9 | TGTGCCAGCAGCGAGTTGCCCCATACGCAGTATTTT | CASSELPHTQYF
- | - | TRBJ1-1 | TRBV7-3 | TGTGCCAGCAGCACCAACGGGGGCATGAACACTGAAGCTTTCTTT | CASSTNGGMNTEAFF
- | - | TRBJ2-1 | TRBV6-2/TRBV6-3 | TGTGCCAGCAGTTCCGGGATAAACTCCTACAATGAGCAGTTCTTC | CASSSGINSYNEQFF
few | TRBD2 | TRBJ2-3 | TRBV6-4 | TGTGCCAGCAGTGTTGGGACTAGGGACTCAGATACGCAGTATTTT | CASSVGTRDSDTQYF
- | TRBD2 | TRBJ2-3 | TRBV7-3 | TGTGCCAGCAGCTTGGCCAGCGGGGGATATGATACGCAGTATTTT | CASSLASGGYDTQYF
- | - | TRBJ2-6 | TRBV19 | TGTGCCAGTAGTTTGGTCAACGGTGCCGTCCTGACTTTC | CASSLVNGAVLTF
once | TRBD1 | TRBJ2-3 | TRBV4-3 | TGCGCCAGCAGCCTCGGGACAGGTGAGGCGGGAGATACGCAGTATTTT | CASSLGTGEAGDTQYF
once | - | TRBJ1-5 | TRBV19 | TGTGCCAGTAGTCGCTACGAGACGGGAGAGGGCAATCAGCCCCAGCATTTT | CASSRYETGEGNQPQHF
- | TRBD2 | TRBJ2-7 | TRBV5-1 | TGCGCCAGCAGCTCCCGACTGGCGGGGGAGTCCTACGAGCAGTACTTC | CASSSRLAGESYEQYF
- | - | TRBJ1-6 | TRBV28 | TGTGCCAGCAGTTGGACTGTCGGAGGTTCACCCCTCCACTTT | CASSWTVGGSPLHF
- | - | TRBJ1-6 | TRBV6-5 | TGTGCCAGCAGGGGAGGGATCGAGTCACCCCTCCACTTT | CASRGGIESPLHF
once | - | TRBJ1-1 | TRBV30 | TGTGCCTGGAGGGCCCAGACATACTCGAACACTGAAGCTTTCTTT | CAWRAQTYSNTEAFF
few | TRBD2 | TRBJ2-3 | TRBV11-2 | TGTGCCAGCAGCCCCTGGACTAGTCCCACAGATACGCAGTATTTT | CASSPWTSPTDTQYF
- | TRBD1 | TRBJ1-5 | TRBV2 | TGTGCCAGCAGTGTAGAGGGGACAGGCAATCAGCCCCAGCATTTT | CASSVEGTGNQPQHF
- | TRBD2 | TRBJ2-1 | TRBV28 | TGTGCCGCCCGCGGGAGCTCCTACAATGAGCAGTTCTTC | CAARGSSYNEQFF
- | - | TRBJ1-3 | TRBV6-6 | TGTGCCAGCAGTTACGGTTGGGGAAATGGAAACACCATATATTTT | CASSYGWGNGNTIYF
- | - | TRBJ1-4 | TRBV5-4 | TGTGCCAGCAGCTTGACAGGGATTAATGAAAAACTGTTTTTT | CASSLTGINEKLFF